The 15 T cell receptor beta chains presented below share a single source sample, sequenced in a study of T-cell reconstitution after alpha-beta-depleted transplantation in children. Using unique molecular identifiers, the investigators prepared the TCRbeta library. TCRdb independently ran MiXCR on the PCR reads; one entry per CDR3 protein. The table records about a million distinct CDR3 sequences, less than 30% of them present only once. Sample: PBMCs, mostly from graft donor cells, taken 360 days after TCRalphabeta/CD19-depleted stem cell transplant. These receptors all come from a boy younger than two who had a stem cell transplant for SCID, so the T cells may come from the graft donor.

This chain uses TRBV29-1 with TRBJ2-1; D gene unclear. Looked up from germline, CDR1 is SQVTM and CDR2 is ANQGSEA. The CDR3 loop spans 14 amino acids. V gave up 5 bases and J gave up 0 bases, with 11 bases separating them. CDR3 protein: CSVSAALSYNEQFF. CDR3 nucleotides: TGCAGCGTTTCGGCGGCCCTCTCCTACAATGAGCAGTTCTTC.

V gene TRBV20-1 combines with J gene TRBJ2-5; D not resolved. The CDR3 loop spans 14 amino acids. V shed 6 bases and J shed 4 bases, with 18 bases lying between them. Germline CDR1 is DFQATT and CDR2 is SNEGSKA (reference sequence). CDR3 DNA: TGCAGTGCCCCGAAAGGCGCTAGGTCAGAGACCCAGTACTTC. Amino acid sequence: CSAPKGARSETQYF.

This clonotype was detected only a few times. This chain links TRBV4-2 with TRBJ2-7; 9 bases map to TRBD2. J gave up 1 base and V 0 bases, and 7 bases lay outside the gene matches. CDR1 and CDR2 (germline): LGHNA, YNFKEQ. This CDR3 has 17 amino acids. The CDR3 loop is CASSQEESGGFSYEQYF. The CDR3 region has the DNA TGTGCCAGCAGCCAAGAAGAGAGCGGGGGGTTTTCCTACGAGCAGTACTTC.

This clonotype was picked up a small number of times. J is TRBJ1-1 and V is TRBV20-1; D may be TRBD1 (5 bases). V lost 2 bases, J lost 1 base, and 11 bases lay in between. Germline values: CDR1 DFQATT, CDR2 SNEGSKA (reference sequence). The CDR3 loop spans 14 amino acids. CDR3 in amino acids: CSARYPRANTEAFF. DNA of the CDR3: TGCAGTGCTAGATATCCCAGGGCGAACACTGAAGCTTTCTTT.

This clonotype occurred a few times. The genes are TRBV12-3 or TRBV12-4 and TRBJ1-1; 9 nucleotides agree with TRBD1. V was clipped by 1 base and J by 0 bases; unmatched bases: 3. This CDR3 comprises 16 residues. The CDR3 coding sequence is TGTGCCAGCAGTTTAGACAGGGGGCGATTGAACACTGAAGCTTTCTTT. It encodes CASSLDRGRLNTEAFF.

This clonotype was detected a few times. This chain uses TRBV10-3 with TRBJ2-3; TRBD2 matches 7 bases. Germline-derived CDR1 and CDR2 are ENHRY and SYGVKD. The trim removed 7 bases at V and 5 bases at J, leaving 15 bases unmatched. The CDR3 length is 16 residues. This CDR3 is CAINSGAGSRLDTQYF. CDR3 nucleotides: TGTGCCATCAATAGTGGAGCGGGGTCCCGCTTAGATACGCAGTATTTT.

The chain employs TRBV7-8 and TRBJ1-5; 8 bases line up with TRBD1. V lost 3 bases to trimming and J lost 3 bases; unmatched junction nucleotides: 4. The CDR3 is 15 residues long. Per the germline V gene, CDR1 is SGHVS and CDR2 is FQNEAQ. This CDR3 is CASSFQGANNQPQHF. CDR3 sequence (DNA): TGTGCCAGCAGCTTCCAGGGGGCTAACAATCAGCCCCAGCATTTT.

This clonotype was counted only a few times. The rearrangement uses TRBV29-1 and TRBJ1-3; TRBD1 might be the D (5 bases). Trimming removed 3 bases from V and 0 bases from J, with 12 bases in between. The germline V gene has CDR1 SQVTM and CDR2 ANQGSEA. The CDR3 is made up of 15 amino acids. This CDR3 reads CSVEDWTISGNTIYF. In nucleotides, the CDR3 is TGCAGCGTTGAGGACTGGACAATCTCTGGAAACACCATATATTTT.

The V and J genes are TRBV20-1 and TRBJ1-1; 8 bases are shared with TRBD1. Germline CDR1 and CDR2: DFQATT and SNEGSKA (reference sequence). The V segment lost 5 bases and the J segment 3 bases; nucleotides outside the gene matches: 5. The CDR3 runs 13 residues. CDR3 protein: CSAFQDRDTEAFF. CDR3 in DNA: TGCAGTGCTTTCCAGGACAGGGACACTGAAGCTTTCTTT.

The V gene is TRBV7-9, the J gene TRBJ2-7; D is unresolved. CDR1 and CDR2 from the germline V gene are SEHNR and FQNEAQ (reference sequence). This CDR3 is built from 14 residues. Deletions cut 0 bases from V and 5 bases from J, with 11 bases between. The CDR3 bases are TGTGCCAGCAGCTTAGCGTCTAGGGTGAACGAGCAGTACTTC. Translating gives CASSLASRVNEQYF.

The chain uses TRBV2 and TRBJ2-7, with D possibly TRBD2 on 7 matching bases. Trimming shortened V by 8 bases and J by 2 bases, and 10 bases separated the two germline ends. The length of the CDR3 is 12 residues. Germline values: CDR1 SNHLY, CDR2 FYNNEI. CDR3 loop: CASGGGAYEQYF. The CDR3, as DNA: TGTGCCAGCGGAGGGGGGGCCTACGAGCAGTACTTC. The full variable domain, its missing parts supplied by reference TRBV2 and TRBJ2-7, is EPEVTQTPSHQVTQMGQEVILRCVPISNHLYFYWYRQILGQKVEFLVSFYNNEISEKSEIFDDQFSVERPDGSNFTLKIRSTKLEDSAMYFCASGGGAYEQYFGPGTRLTVT.

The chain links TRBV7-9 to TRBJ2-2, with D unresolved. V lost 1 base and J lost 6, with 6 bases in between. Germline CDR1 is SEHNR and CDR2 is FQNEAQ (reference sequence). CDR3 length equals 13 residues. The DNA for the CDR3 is TGTGCCAGCAGCTTAGTGGATGCCGGGGAGCTGTTTTTT. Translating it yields CASSLVDAGELFF.

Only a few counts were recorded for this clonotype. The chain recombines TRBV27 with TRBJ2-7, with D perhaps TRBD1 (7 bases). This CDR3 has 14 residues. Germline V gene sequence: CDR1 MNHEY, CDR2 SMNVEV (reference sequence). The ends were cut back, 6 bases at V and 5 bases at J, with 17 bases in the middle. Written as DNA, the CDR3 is TGTGCCAGCAGAAAACAGGGGAGGCAGGACGAGCAGTACTTC. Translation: CASRKQGRQDEQYF.

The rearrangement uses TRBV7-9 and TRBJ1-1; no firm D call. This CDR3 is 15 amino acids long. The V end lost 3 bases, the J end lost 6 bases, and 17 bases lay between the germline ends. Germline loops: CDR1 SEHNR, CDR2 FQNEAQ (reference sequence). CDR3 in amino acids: CASSFGSHVNAEAFF. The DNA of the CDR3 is TGTGCCAGCAGCTTTGGATCCCACGTTAACGCTGAAGCTTTCTTT.

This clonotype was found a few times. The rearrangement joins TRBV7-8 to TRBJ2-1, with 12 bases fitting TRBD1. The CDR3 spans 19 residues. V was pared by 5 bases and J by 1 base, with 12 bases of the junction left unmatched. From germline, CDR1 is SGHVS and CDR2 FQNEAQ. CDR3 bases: TGTGCCAGCAGCGTCCGGGACAGGGGGCTGGGTGTATCCTACAATGAGCAGTTCTTC. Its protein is CASSVRDRGLGVSYNEQFF.